The present T cell receptor beta chain was sequenced within a study of blood T cells in healthy people across ages. For the study at large: Template switching retrieved approximately one barcoded beta molecule for each two T cells.

The germline V gene encodes CDR1 DFQATT and CDR2 SNEGSKA (reference sequence). Deletions cut 7 bases from V and 3 bases from J, with 22 bases between. The CDR3 spans 15 residues. Regarding the study as a whole: The study regarded diversity estimates from one million T cells as underestimates. Aged donors had fewer naive CD4+ cells and lower diversity than long-lived donors. Observed TCR beta diversity per million T cells went down as age went up. This fall followed a roughly linear course with age.

In its sample, this clonotype was seen once. What it binds is not known. Next came a second PCR, run for 7 to 11 cycles, which used a sample-barcoded 5' primer along with a J-beta primer mix. MiXCR, run by TCRdb on the 5' RACE reads, gives a single entry per CDR3 protein. The table shows approximately 690,000 distinct CDR3 sequences, with under 70% occurring only once. This sequence originates from a man between 60 and 75 years old in good health. Sequencing was carried out using blood. The V gene is TRBV20-1, the J gene TRBJ2-7; weak D call: TRBD2 (5 bases). The CDR3 coding sequence is TGCAGTGTCCGCGCGGCAAGCGGCGCCCTCTACGAGCAGTACTTC. Translated, it gives CSVRAASGALYEQYF.